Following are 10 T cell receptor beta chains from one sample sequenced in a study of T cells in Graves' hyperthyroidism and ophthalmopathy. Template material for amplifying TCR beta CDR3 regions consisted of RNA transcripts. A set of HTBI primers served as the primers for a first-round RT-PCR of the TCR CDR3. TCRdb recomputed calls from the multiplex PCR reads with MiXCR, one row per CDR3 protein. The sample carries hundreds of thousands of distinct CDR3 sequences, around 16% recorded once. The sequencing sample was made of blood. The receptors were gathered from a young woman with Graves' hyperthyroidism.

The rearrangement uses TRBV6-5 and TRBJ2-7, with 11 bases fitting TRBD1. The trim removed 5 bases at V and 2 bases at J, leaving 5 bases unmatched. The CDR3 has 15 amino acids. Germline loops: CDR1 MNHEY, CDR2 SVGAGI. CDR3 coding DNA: TGTGCCAGCAGTGGGTGGACAGGGGGCCCCTACGAGCAGTACTTC. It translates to CASSGWTGGPYEQYF.

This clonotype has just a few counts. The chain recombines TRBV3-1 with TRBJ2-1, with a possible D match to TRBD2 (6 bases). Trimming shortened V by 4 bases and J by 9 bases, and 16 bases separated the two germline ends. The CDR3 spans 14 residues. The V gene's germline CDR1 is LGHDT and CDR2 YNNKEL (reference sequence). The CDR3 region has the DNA TGTGCCAGCAGCCGGGGACTCCCCTTAAGTGAGCAGTTCTTC. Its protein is CASSRGLPLSEQFF.

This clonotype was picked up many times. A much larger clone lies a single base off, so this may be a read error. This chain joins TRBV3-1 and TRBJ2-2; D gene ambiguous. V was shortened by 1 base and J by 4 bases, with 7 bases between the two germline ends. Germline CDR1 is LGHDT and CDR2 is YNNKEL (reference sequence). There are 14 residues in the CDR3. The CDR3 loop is CASSQGTITGELFF. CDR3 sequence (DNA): TGTGCCAGCAGCCAAGGGACGATCACCGGGGAGCTGTTTTTT.

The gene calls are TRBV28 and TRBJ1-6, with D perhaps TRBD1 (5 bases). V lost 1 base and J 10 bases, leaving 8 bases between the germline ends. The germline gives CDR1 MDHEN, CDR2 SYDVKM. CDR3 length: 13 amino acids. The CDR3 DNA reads TGTGCCAGCAGTTTATTGGGGGAATCACCCCTCCACTTT. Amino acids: CASSLLGESPLHF.

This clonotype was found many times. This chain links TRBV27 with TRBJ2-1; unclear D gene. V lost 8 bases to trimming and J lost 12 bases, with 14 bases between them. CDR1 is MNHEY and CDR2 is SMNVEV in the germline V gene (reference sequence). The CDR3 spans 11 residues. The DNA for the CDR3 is TGTGCCAGCGGCCCCATGATCGGGCAGTTCTTC. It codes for CASGPMIGQFF.

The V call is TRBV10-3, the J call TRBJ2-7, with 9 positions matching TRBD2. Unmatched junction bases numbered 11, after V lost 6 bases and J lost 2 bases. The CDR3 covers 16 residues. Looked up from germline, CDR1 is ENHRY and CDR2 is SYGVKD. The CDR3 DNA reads TGTGCCATCAGGGGAGGGGGCCTAGCGGGAACCTACGAGCAGTACTTC. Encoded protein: CAIRGGGLAGTYEQYF.

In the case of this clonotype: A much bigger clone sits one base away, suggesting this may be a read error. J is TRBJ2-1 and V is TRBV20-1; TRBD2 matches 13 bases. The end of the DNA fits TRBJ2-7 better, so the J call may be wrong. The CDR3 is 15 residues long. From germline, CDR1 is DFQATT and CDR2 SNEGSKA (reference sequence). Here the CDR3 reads CSAFLGTSGINEQYF. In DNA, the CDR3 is TGCAGTGCTTTTCTCGGGACTAGCGGGATAAATGAGCAGTACTTC.

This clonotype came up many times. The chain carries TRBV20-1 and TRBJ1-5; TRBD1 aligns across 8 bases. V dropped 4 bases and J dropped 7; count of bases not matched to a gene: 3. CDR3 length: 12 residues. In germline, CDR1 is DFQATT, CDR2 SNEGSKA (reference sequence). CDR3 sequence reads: CSATDRDQPQHF. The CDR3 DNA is TGCAGTGCTACGGACAGGGACCAGCCCCAGCATTTT.

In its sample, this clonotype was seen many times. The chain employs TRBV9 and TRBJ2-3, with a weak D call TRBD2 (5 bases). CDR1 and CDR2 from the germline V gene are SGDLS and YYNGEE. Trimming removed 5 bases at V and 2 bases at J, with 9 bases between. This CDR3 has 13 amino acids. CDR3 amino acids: CASRDGNTDTQYF. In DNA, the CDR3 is TGTGCCAGCAGGGACGGGAACACAGATACGCAGTATTTT.

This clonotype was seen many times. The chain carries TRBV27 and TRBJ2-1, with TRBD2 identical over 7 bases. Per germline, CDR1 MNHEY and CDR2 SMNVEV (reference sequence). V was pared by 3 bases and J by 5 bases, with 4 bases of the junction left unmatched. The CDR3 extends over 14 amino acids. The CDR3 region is CASSFGRRNNEQFF. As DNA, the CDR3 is TGTGCCAGCAGTTTCGGGAGGAGGAACAATGAGCAGTTCTTC.